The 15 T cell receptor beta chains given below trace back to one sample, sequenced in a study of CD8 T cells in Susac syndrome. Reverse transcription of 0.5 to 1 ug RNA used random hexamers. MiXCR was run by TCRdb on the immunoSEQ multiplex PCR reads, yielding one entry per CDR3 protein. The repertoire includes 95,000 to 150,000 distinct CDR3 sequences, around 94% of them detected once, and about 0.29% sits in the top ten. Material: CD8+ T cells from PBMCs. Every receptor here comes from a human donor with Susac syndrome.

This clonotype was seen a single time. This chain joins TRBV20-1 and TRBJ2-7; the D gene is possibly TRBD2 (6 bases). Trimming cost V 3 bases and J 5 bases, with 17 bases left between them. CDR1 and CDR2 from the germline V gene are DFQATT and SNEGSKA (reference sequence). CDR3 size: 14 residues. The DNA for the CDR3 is TGCAGTGCTAGTGGACTAAGGCACGTCGACGAGCAGTACTTC. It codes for CSASGLRHVDEQYF.

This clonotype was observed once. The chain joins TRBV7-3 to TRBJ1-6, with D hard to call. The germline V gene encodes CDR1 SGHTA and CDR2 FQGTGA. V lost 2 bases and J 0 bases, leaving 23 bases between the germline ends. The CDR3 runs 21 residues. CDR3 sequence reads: CASSLAPAGPHTSSYNSPLHF. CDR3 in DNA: TGTGCCAGCAGCTTAGCCCCCGCAGGACCCCATACTAGCTCCTATAATTCACCCCTCCACTTT.

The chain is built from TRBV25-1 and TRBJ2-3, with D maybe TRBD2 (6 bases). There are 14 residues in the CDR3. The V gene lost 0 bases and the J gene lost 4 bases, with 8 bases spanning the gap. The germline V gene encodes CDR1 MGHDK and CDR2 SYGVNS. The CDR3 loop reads CASSEYGGADTQYF. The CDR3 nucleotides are TGTGCCAGCAGTGAATATGGCGGGGCAGATACGCAGTATTTT.

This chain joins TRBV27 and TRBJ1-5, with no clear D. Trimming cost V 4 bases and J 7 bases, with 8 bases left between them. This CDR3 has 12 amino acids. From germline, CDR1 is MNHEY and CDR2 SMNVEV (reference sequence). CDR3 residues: CASSYAGQPQHF. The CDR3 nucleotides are TGTGCCAGCAGTTATGCGGGCCAGCCCCAGCATTTT.

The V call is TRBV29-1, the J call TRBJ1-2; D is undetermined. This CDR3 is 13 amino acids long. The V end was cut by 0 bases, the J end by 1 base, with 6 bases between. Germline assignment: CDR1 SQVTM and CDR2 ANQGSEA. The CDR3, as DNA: TGCAGCGTTGAAGAAGGAGGTAACTATGGCTACACCTTC. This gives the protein CSVEEGGNYGYTF.

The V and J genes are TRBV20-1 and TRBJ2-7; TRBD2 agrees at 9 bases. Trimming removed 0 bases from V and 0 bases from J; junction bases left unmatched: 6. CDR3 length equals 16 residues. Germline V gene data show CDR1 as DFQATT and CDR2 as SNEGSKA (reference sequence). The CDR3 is CSARDPGTSSSYEQYF. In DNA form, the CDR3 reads TGCAGTGCTAGAGATCCTGGGACTAGCAGCTCCTACGAGCAGTACTTC.

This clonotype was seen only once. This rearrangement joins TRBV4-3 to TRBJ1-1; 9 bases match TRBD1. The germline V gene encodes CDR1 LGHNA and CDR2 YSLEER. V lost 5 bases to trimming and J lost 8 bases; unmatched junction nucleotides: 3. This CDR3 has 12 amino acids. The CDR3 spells CASSMGQGEAFF. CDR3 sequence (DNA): TGCGCCAGCAGCATGGGACAGGGAGAAGCTTTCTTT.

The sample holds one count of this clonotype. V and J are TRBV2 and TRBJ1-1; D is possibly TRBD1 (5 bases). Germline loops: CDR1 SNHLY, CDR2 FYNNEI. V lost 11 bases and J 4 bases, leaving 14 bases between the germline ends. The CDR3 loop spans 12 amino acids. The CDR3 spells CAGGSRVTEAFF. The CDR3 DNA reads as TGTGCCGGGGGGAGTCGTGTCACTGAAGCTTTCTTT. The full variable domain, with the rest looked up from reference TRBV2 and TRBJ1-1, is EPEVTQTPSHQVTQMGQEVILRCVPISNHLYFYWYRQILGQKVEFLVSFYNNEISEKSEIFDDQFSVERPDGSNFTLKIRSTKLEDSAMYFCAGGSRVTEAFFGQGTRLTVV.

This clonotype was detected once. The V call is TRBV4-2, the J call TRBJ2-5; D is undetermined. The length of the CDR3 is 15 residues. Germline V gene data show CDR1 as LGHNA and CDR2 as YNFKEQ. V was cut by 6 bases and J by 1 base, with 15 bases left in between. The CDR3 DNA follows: TGTGCCAGCAGGAGAGAAGTCTTGCTCCAAGAGACCCAGTACTTC. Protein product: CASRREVLLQETQYF.

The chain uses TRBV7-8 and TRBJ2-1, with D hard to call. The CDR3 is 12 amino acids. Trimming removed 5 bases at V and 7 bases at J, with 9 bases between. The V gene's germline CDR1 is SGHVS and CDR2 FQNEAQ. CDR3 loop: CASSPARNEQFF. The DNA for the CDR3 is TGTGCCAGCAGCCCAGCGAGGAATGAGCAGTTCTTC.

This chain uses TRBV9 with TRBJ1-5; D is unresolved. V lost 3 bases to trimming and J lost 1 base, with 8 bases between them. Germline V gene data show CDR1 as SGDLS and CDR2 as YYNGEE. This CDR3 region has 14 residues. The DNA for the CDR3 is TGTGCCAGCAGCGCGGGCCTGAGCAATCAGCCCCAGCATTTT. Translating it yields CASSAGLSNQPQHF.

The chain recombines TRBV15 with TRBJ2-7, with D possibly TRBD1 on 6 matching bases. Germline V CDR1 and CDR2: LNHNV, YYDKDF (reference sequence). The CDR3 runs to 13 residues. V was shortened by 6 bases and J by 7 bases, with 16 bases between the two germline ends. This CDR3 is CATSLTRDKEQYF. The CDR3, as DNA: TGTGCCACCAGTCTCACTAGGGACAAAGAGCAGTACTTC.

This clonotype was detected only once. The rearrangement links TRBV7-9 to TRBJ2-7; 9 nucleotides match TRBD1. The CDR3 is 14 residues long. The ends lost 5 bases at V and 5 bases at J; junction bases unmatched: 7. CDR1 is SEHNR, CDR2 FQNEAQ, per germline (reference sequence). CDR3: CASSPQGAGNEQYF. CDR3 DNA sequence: TGTGCCAGCAGCCCACAGGGGGCGGGGAACGAGCAGTACTTC.

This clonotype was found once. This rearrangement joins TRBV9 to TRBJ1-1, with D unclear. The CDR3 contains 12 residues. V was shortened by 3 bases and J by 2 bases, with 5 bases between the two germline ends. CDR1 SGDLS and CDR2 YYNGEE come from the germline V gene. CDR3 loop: CASSAQNTEAFF. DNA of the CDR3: TGTGCCAGCAGCGCTCAAAACACTGAAGCTTTCTTT.

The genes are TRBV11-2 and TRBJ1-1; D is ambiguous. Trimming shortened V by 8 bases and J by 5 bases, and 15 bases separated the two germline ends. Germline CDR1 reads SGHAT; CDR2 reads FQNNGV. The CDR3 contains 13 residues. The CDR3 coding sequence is TGTGCCAGCCCCAGAAAGGGAGGGACTGAAGCTTTCTTT. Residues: CASPRKGGTEAFF.